This T cell receptor beta chain derives from a study of cytomegalovirus exposure and HLA in healthy donors. The donors, nominally healthy at sampling, likely had unrecorded immune exposures. This clone occurred once. What it binds is not known. This CDR3 has 12 amino acids. Germline V gives CDR1 SGHDN, CDR2 FVKESK. Trimming left V 4 bases short and J 6 bases short, with 10 bases between. Study-wide results and caveats: Across donors, most TCRs were seen rarely, yet some public ones were widespread. In vitro testing confirmed a few CMV-associated chains as specific for CMV antigens. Cytomegalovirus status was reportedly diagnosed by the classifier with high specificity and sensitivity.

Researchers ran the PCR with 60 Vbeta and 13 Jbeta primers. Produced via immunoSEQ multiplex PCR; TCRdb's table is partial and in-frame only. The sample yields some 75,000 clones, 78% seen once. The chain carries TRBV14 and TRBJ2-7; a weak D match, TRBD1 (5 bases). The sequence was collected from a man between 18 and 29 years old in good health and CMV-seropositive. The sequenced sample consisted of PBMCs. CDR3 in DNA: TGTGCCAGCAGCCTCAAAAGGGGCGAGCAGTACTTC. It translates to CASSLKRGEQYF.